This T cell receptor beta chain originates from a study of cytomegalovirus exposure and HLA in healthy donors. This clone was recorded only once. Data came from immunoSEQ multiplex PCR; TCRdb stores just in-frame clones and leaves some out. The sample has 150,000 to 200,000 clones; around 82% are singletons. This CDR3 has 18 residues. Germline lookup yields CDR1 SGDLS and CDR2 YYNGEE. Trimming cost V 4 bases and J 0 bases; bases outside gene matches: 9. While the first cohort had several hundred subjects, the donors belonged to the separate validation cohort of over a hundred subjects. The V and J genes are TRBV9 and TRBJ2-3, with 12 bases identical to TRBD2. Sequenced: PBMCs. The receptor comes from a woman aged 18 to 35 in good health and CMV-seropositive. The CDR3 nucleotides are TGTGCCAGCAGCCTGGGCACTAGCGGGGGGTGGAGCACAGATACGCAGTATTTT. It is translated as CASSLGTSGGWSTDTQYF.